The 7 T cell receptor beta chains given below trace back to one sample, sequenced in a study of blood T cell repertoires in COVID-19. The method was immunoSEQ multiplex PCR; TCRdb's version includes in-frame clones alone and lacks a portion of them. The sample carries around 190,000 clones, about 84% recorded once. Sequenced material: PBMCs or T cells enriched from blood (not recorded which). These receptors all stem from a man aged 40-50 years with acute COVID-19.

This chain joins TRBV5-1 and TRBJ2-5, with D perhaps TRBD1 (6 bases). With 4 bases removed from V and 2 bases from J, the gap between germline ends came to 15 bases. In germline, CDR1 is SGHRS, CDR2 YFSETQ. The CDR3 length is 15 residues. Here the CDR3 reads CASSLLGQSQETQYF. DNA of the CDR3: TGCGCCAGCAGCCTTCTTGGACAGTCACAAGAGACCCAGTACTTC.

The chain is built from TRBV4-3 and TRBJ1-1; a weak D match, TRBD1 (5 bases). CDR3 length equals 16 residues. Germline CDR1 and CDR2: LGHNA and YSLEER. Trimming stripped 4 bases from V and 7 bases from J, with 22 bases between. The CDR3 here is CASSPTWAGTRDEAFF. The CDR3 region has the DNA TGCGCCAGCAGCCCCACTTGGGCGGGGACCCGAGATGAAGCTTTCTTT.

The V and J genes are TRBV6-5 and TRBJ2-7; TRBD1 agrees at 7 bases. CDR3 size: 14 residues. Losses at the gene ends were 4 bases for V and 6 bases for J; bases not matched to a gene: 9. Germline CDR1 MNHEY, CDR2 SVGAGI. DNA for the CDR3: TGTGCCAGCAGTTTAGGGGGCGCCGGGCTCGAGCAGTACTTC. Amino acid sequence: CASSLGGAGLEQYF.

The J gene is TRBJ1-4, the V gene TRBV4-1; the match to TRBD1 covers 12 bases. The V gene's germline CDR1 is MGHRA and CDR2 YSYEKL. The CDR3 covers 17 residues. Losses at the gene ends were 3 bases for V and 6 bases for J; bases not matched to a gene: 8. CDR3: CASSQPGQGARDEKLFF. Here the CDR3 DNA reads TGCGCCAGCAGCCAGCCGGGACAGGGGGCGCGGGATGAAAAACTGTTTTTT.

The gene calls are TRBV15 and TRBJ2-7; 8 nucleotides match TRBD1. The CDR3 spans 16 residues. Trimming at V came to 3 bases and at J to 5 bases, leaving 12 bases not matched to a gene. The germline gives CDR1 LNHNV, CDR2 YYDKDF (reference sequence). The DNA for the CDR3 is TGTGCCACCAGCAGGTCCTCAAAGGACAGGGAGAACGAGCAGTACTTC. It codes for CATSRSSKDRENEQYF.

The rearrangement uses TRBV5-1 and TRBJ2-7; 10 bases agree with TRBD2. With V trimmed by 0 bases and J by 3 bases, 12 bases remained unmatched. The CDR3 is 18 amino acids. Looked up from germline, CDR1 is SGHRS and CDR2 is YFSETQ. The CDR3 region is CASSLGTSSGSWNYEQYF. CDR3 in DNA: TGCGCCAGCAGCTTGGGGACATCTAGCGGGAGTTGGAACTACGAGCAGTACTTC. Supplemented by reference TRBV5-1 and TRBJ2-7, the full variable domain reads KAGVTQTPRYLIKTRGQQVTLSCSPISGHRSVSWYQQTPGQGLQFLFEYFSETQRNKGNFPGRFSGRQFSNSRSEMNVSTLELGDSALYLCASSLGTSSGSWNYEQYFGPGTRLTVT.

The rearrangement links TRBV30 to TRBJ2-7, with TRBD2 matching over 16 bases. This CDR3 is 16 amino acids long. Germline assignment: CDR1 GTSNPN and CDR2 SVGIG (reference sequence). V dropped 4 bases and J dropped 1; count of bases not matched to a gene: 4. The CDR3 DNA sequence: TGTGCCTGGATGGGACTAGCGGGAGGGCGTTCCTACGAGCAGTACTTC. Amino acid sequence: CAWMGLAGGRSYEQYF.